The count of the clone carrying this T cell receptor (beta chain) is one. TCRdb's copy holds only in-frame clones and misses some; the assay was immunoSEQ multiplex PCR. In the table there are about 980,000 clones, around three quarters of which are singletons. CDR1 is SNHLY and CDR2 is FYNNEI in the germline V gene. V lost 0 bases and J lost 4; bases outside the gene matches: 5. The CDR3 has 15 amino acids. This entry belongs to a study of shared clonotypes between healthy human individuals. Study information: The cohort comprised a couple of women and a few men. Their ages spanned 18 to 49 years.

CD4+ cells underwent separation, giving CD45RA+ naive and CD45RA-negative memory subsets. Sequenced input: memory CD4+ T cells sorted from blood. Subset noted: CD45RA-negative fraction. The chain combines TRBV2 with TRBJ2-5, with 7 bases lining up with TRBD1. The receptor comes from a man between 18 and 35 years old in good health. The chain's CDR3 is CASSEAVGGAETQYF. CDR3 DNA sequence: TGTGCCAGCAGTGAAGCTGTAGGGGGCGCAGAGACCCAGTACTTC.